This T cell receptor (beta chain) originates from a study of cytomegalovirus exposure and HLA in healthy donors. Study context: Earlier results showed approximately 110 million unique TCR beta sequences derived from roughly 180 million T cells.

This PCR relied on a set of 60 Vbeta primers and 13 Jbeta primers. Clones were read by immunoSEQ multiplex PCR, and TCRdb kept only the in-frame ones, dropping some. The sample has approximately 220,000 clones, 70% to 80% seen once; the top ten hold 0.2% to 0.25%. Sequencing was done on a sample of PBMCs. This clonotype was sampled from a girl aged 2 to 9 in good health and CMV-seronegative.

In DNA, the CDR3 is TGCGCCAGCAGGGACAGTTCAGATACGCAGTATTTT. Protein product: CASRDSSDTQYF. The chain links TRBV5-1 to TRBJ2-3, with a tentative D call TRBD1 (6 bases). The CDR3 consists of 12 residues. Trimming took off 5 bases at V and 4 bases at J, with 8 bases between the two ends. The V gene's germline CDR1 is SGHRS and CDR2 YFSETQ.